These T cell receptor beta chains were read from a single sample in a study of metastatic and nonmetastatic thyroid tumors. TCRdb reprocessed the PCR reads via MiXCR. The profile shows 50,000 or so clones, 22% of them singletons. The source material was blood. These receptor sequences come from a male donor with papillary thyroid cancer or a benign thyroid nodule (not recorded which). Some clones in this sample may be carry-over from other donors' samples. CDR3s include the opening cysteine and the closing phenylalanine or tryptophan. Fields, in order: CDR3 length, V gene, clone size, J gene, D gene, CDR3 protein, CDR3 DNA. D genes are given only for firm matches. Rows may omit the clone size; those that give it use once, few, many or a size class.

len: 16; v_gene: TRBV7-2; abundance: many; j_gene: TRBJ2-1; d_gene: TRBD2; CDR3aa: CASSSQVGLAGSEQFF; CDR3nt: TGTGCCAGCAGCTCCCAAGTGGGACTAGCGGGAAGTGAGCAGTTCTTC
len: 15; v_gene: TRBV11-2; abundance: .; j_gene: TRBJ1-2; d_gene: .; CDR3aa: CASSSVGRQNYGYTF; CDR3nt: TGTGCCAGCAGCTCTGTGGGACGGCAAAACTATGGCTACACCTTC
len: 17; v_gene: TRBV7-3; abundance: .; j_gene: TRBJ2-2; d_gene: TRBD1; CDR3aa: CSSRRPQGEVYTGELFF; CDR3nt: TGTTCCAGCAGGCGACCTCAGGGGGAAGTGTACACCGGGGAGCTGTTTTTT
len: 18; v_gene: TRBV15; abundance: once; j_gene: TRBJ2-3; d_gene: TRBD2; CDR3aa: CATSRDTLAGSSTDTQYF; CDR3nt: TGTGCCACCAGCAGAGATACCCTAGCGGGATCTAGCACAGATACGCAGTATTTT
len: 15; v_gene: TRBV7-2; abundance: .; j_gene: TRBJ2-4; d_gene: .; CDR3aa: CASSSPVGPKNIQYF; CDR3nt: TGTGCCAGCAGCTCGCCGGTAGGACCTAAAAACATTCAGTACTTC
len: 14; v_gene: TRBV2; abundance: few; j_gene: TRBJ2-1; d_gene: .; CDR3aa: CASSEVVGPGGQFF; CDR3nt: TGTGCCAGCAGTGAGGTTGTGGGGCCAGGTGGGCAGTTCTTC
len: 14; v_gene: TRBV6-5; abundance: .; j_gene: TRBJ1-3; d_gene: .; CDR3aa: CASSYSHSGNTIYF; CDR3nt: TGTGCCAGCAGTTACTCCCACTCTGGAAACACCATATATTTT
len: 14; v_gene: TRBV28; abundance: many; j_gene: TRBJ1-4; d_gene: .; CDR3aa: CASNSGSTNEKLFF; CDR3nt: TGTGCCAGCAATTCAGGATCAACTAATGAAAAACTGTTTTTT
len: 17; v_gene: TRBV24-1; abundance: many; j_gene: TRBJ2-1; d_gene: .; CDR3aa: CATSDPTQGLLTDEQFF; CDR3nt: TGTGCCACCAGTGACCCTACTCAGGGACTGTTAACCGATGAGCAGTTCTTC
len: 15; v_gene: TRBV9; abundance: many; j_gene: TRBJ2-3; d_gene: TRBD2; CDR3aa: CASSVDGEGVDTQYF; CDR3nt: TGTGCCAGCAGCGTAGACGGGGAGGGAGTGGATACGCAGTATTTT
len: 18; v_gene: TRBV24-1; abundance: many; j_gene: TRBJ2-6; d_gene: TRBD1; CDR3aa: CATSDFSQGAGGANVLTF; CDR3nt: TGTGCCACCAGTGATTTTAGCCAGGGGGCAGGTGGGGCCAACGTCCTGACTTTC
len: 15; v_gene: TRBV5-6; abundance: many; j_gene: TRBJ1-3; d_gene: .; CDR3aa: CASSPGGLSGNTIYF; CDR3nt: TGTGCCAGCAGCCCCGGGGGCCTCTCTGGAAACACCATATATTTT
len: 15; v_gene: TRBV6-1; abundance: many; j_gene: TRBJ2-5; d_gene: TRBD2; CDR3aa: CASTSIHQGGETQYF; CDR3nt: TGTGCCAGCACGTCGATACACCAGGGAGGGGAGACCCAGTACTTC
len: 14; v_gene: TRBV9; abundance: many; j_gene: TRBJ2-5; d_gene: TRBD1; CDR3aa: CASSQRDSQETQYF; CDR3nt: TGTGCCAGCAGTCAACGGGACAGCCAAGAGACCCAGTACTTC
len: 13; v_gene: TRBV19; abundance: .; j_gene: TRBJ1-1; d_gene: .; CDR3aa: CATHDGGGTEAFF; CDR3nt: TGTGCCACCCATGACGGGGGCGGCACTGAAGCTTTCTTT
len: 15; v_gene: TRBV5-1; abundance: .; j_gene: TRBJ2-7; d_gene: TRBD2; CDR3aa: CASSLAGGLEDEQYF; CDR3nt: TGCGCCAGCAGCCTAGCGGGGGGGCTCGAGGACGAGCAGTACTTC
len: 15; v_gene: TRBV27; abundance: .; j_gene: TRBJ1-1; d_gene: .; CDR3aa: CASSLSAVPNTEAFF; CDR3nt: TGTGCCAGCAGTTTATCGGCAGTCCCAAACACTGAAGCTTTCTTT
len: 17; v_gene: TRBV9; abundance: many; j_gene: TRBJ2-2; d_gene: .; CDR3aa: CASSSPVRGDNTGELFF; CDR3nt: TGTGCCAGCAGCAGCCCAGTCAGGGGGGACAACACCGGGGAGCTGTTTTTT
len: 18; v_gene: TRBV5-5; abundance: many; j_gene: TRBJ1-4; d_gene: TRBD1; CDR3aa: CASSSIPGQGNFYEKLFF; CDR3nt: TGTGCCAGCAGCTCCATACCGGGACAGGGTAATTTTTATGAAAAACTGTTTTTT
len: 14; v_gene: TRBV11-1; abundance: .; j_gene: TRBJ2-1; d_gene: TRBD2; CDR3aa: CASSRGLAGGEQFF; CDR3nt: TGTGCCAGCAGCCGGGGACTAGCGGGTGGAGAGCAGTTCTTC
len: 13; v_gene: TRBV24-1; abundance: few; j_gene: TRBJ1-1; d_gene: .; CDR3aa: CSTSDSGRGEAFF; CDR3nt: TGTTCCACCAGTGACTCAGGGCGCGGTGAAGCTTTCTTT
len: 14; v_gene: TRBV5-1; abundance: many; j_gene: TRBJ1-2; d_gene: .; CDR3aa: CASSSTTANYGYTF; CDR3nt: TGCGCCAGCAGCTCCACGACAGCTAACTATGGCTACACCTTC
len: 13; v_gene: TRBV28; abundance: .; j_gene: TRBJ1-1; d_gene: .; CDR3aa: CASIGSMNTEAFF; CDR3nt: TGTGCCAGCATCGGATCCATGAACACTGAAGCTTTCTTT
len: 14; v_gene: TRBV6-5; abundance: few; j_gene: TRBJ1-1; d_gene: .; CDR3aa: CASIYSWGNTGAFF; CDR3nt: TGTGCCAGCATTTACTCTTGGGGGAACACTGGAGCTTTCTTT
len: 13; v_gene: TRBV30; abundance: many; j_gene: TRBJ2-7; d_gene: .; CDR3aa: CAYQLPGKNEQYF; CDR3nt: TGTGCCTACCAGCTGCCAGGCAAAAACGAGCAGTACTTC
len: 18; v_gene: TRBV12-5; abundance: many; j_gene: TRBJ2-2; d_gene: TRBD1; CDR3aa: CASGFPTGTGGGTGELFF; CDR3nt: TGTGCTAGTGGTTTCCCAACCGGGACAGGGGGGGGTACCGGGGAGCTGTTTTTT